One and the same sample provided the 13 T cell receptor beta chains below, sequenced in a study of molecular identifiers for immune sequencing clone quantification (dated by TCRdb to between 2018 and 2020). The library was generated by PCR. The instrument given in TCRdb is Illumina HiSeq 4000. TCRdb cleaned the public reads at Q25 with fastp, built clones with MiXCR and kept in-frame beta chains. Rows with a matching CDR3 protein are joined into one entry that keeps the most common DNA and genes. The sample data list 70,000 to 95,000 distinct CDR3 sequences, and around 17% of these were observed just once. Roughly 0.85% of the sample is in the top ten clones. Sequencing used naive CD8+ T cells from blood, with Jurkat cell RNA spiked in. The cell subset or site label for this specimen denotes: FACS-sorted CD8+CD4-CCR7+CD45RA+ naive T cells. Receptors were obtained from a human donor in good health. Some libraries in this study had Jurkat cell RNA spiked in.

As for this clonotype: This could be a read error, since a much larger clone is one nucleotide away. The chain employs TRBV2 and TRBJ1-2, with D perhaps TRBD1 (6 bases). The CDR3 sequence is 15 residues long. Looked up from germline, CDR1 is SNHLY and CDR2 is FYNNEI. Deletions cut 1 base from V and 5 bases from J, with 14 bases between. DNA of the CDR3: TGTGCCAGCAGTGAAGGGGCCGTCAGGGGATATGGCTACACCTTC. Its protein is CASSEGAVRGYGYTF.

The chain combines TRBV20-1 with TRBJ1-5, with D possibly TRBD1 on 5 matching bases. The CDR3 sequence is 12 residues long. The germline V gene has CDR1 DFQATT and CDR2 SNEGSKA (reference sequence). V lost 1 base and J lost 7, with 8 bases in between. The CDR3 DNA is TGCAGTGCTAGAGCTGGGGGACAGCCCCAGCATTTT. Translation gives CSARAGGQPQHF.

This clonotype was observed at least ten times. The CDR3 nucleotides are TGTGCCTGGAGCGAGAGGACTAGCGGGGTGATACCCTACGAGCAGTACTTC. Translation gives CAWSERTSGVIPYEQYF. The rearrangement uses TRBV30 and TRBJ2-7, with TRBD2 matching 12 bases. The germline V gene has CDR1 GTSNPN and CDR2 SVGIG (reference sequence). Losses at the gene ends were 3 bases for V and 2 bases for J; bases not matched to a gene: 11. There are 17 residues in the CDR3.

This chain joins TRBV7-2 and TRBJ2-1; 8 positions agree with TRBD2. This CDR3 has 13 amino acids. The V and J ends lost 1 base and 12 bases, in that order; junction bases with no gene match: 5. Per germline, CDR1 SGHTA and CDR2 FQGNSA. The CDR3 DNA reads TGTGCCAGCAGCTTAGGAGCGGGGGCGCTGCAGTTCTTC. Translation gives CASSLGAGALQFF. The whole variable domain, remainder taken from reference TRBV7-2 and TRBJ2-1, is GAGVSQSPSNKVTEKGKDVELRCDPISGHTALYWYRQSLGQGLEFLIYFQGNSAPDKSGLPSDRFSAERTGGSVSTLTIQRTQQEDSAVYLCASSLGAGALQFFGPGTRLTVL.

About this clonotype itself: Being one base from a much bigger clone, this may be a read error. The genes are TRBV12-3 or TRBV12-4 and TRBJ1-5; TRBD1 might be the D (5 bases). V was cut by 5 bases and J by 1 base, with 21 bases left in between. The CDR3 spans 18 residues. CDR3 coding DNA: TGTGCCAGCAGTCCCCGCCATGGGGGAGGGTTGAGCAATCAGCCCCAGCATTTT. Amino acid sequence: CASSPRHGGGLSNQPQHF.

This clonotype has a count of ten or more. J is TRBJ2-7 and V is TRBV29-1; perhaps TRBD2 as D (5 bases). The germline V and J ends were trimmed by 4 bases and 0 bases, with 13 bases remaining between them. Germline loops: CDR1 SQVTM, CDR2 ANQGSEA. The CDR3 sequence is 14 residues long. CDR3 region: CSVGNRGSSYEQYF. The CDR3 bases are TGCAGCGTTGGGAACAGAGGGAGCTCCTACGAGCAGTACTTC.

This clonotype was recorded many times. The chain uses TRBV6-5 and TRBJ1-1, with D perhaps TRBD1 (5 bases). Per the germline V gene, CDR1 is MNHEY and CDR2 is SVGAGI. Trimming cost V 6 bases and J 0 bases, with 23 bases left between them. This CDR3 comprises 18 residues. The CDR3 DNA follows: TGTGCCAGCAGACGCGCAGGGTCAGCTTGGAAAATGAACACTGAAGCTTTCTTT. It encodes CASRRAGSAWKMNTEAFF.

On this clonotype: Since a much larger clone is just one base distant, this may be a read error. The chain uses TRBV13 and TRBJ2-3, with D possibly TRBD1 on 6 matching bases. Germline assignment: CDR1 PRHDT and CDR2 FYEKMQ (reference sequence). There are 14 residues in the CDR3. The germline V and J ends were trimmed by 10 bases and 5 bases, with 19 bases remaining between them. The CDR3 nucleotides read TGTGCCACTACACAGGGAGTGGGTGAAGATACGCAGTATTTT. It is translated as CATTQGVGEDTQYF.

This clonotype has only a few counts. The CDR3, as DNA: TGTGCCAGCTCACCACCCCGGGGCGCTGGAAACACCATATATTTT. Translated, it gives CASSPPRGAGNTIYF. The chain recombines TRBV18 with TRBJ1-3; possible D gene TRBD1, 5 bases. Germline CDR1 is KGHSH and CDR2 is LQKENI. The V end lost 0 bases, the J end lost 2 bases, and 8 bases lay between the germline ends. The CDR3 covers 15 residues.

The sample holds many counts of this clonotype. The rearrangement joins TRBV9 to TRBJ2-7; TRBD1 matches at 8 bases. The CDR3 runs 15 residues. With 4 bases clipped from V and 7 bases from J, the junction kept 13 bases outside the gene matches. The germline V gene has CDR1 SGDLS and CDR2 YYNGEE. The CDR3 spells CASSPGTGLGWEQYF. CDR3 DNA: TGTGCCAGCAGCCCCGGGACAGGCCTTGGTTGGGAGCAGTACTTC.

Ten or more counts support this clonotype. V usage is TRBV29-1 and J usage is TRBJ2-2, with 8 bases lining up with TRBD2. The trim removed 0 bases at V and 7 bases at J, leaving 10 bases unmatched. The CDR3 is made up of 16 amino acids. CDR1 and CDR2 from the germline V gene are SQVTM and ANQGSEA. CDR3 coding DNA: TGCAGCGTTGAAGAACCCAGCGGGGGAGCTCGCGGGGAGCTGTTTTTT. Translated, it gives CSVEEPSGGARGELFF.

Regarding this clonotype: This may be a read error, as it is one base from a much larger clone. This sequence joins TRBV6-4 and TRBJ2-1; D unresolved. Germline V lookup: CDR1 MRHNA, CDR2 SNTAGT. With 3 bases removed from V and 0 bases from J, the gap between germline ends came to 9 bases. The CDR3 is made up of 15 amino acids. The CDR3 loop reads CASSEAASSYNEQFF. In DNA form, the CDR3 reads TGTGCCAGCAGTGAAGCAGCTAGCTCCTACAATGAGCAGTTCTTC.

Turning to this clonotype: A much larger clonotype is one base distant, so this may be a read error. The chain links TRBV9 to TRBJ1-1, with 9 bases matching TRBD1. CDR3 length equals 15 residues. CDR1 and CDR2 from the germline V gene are SGDLS and YYNGEE. The CDR3 loop is CASSPRTGEYTGAFF. The DNA for the CDR3 is TGTGCCAGCAGCCCCCGGACAGGGGAATACACTGGAGCTTTCTTT.